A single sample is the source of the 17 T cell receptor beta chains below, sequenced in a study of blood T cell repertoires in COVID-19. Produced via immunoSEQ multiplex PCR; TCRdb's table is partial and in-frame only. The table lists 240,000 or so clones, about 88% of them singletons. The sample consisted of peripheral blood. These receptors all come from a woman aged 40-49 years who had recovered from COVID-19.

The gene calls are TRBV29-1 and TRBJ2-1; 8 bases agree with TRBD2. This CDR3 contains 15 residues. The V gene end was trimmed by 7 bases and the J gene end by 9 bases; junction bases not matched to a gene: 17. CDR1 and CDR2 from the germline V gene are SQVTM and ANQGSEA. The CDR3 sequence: CSAPLAGPGGVEQFF. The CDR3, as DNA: TGCAGCGCCCCCCTGGCGGGACCCGGGGGGGTTGAGCAGTTCTTC.

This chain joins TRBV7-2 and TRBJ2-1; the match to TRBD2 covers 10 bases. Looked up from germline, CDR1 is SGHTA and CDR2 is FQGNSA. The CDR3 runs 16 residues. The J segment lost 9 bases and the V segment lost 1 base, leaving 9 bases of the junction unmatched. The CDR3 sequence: CASSLGASGSRSEQFF. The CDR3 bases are TGTGCCAGCAGCTTAGGGGCTAGCGGGAGTAGGAGTGAGCAGTTCTTC.

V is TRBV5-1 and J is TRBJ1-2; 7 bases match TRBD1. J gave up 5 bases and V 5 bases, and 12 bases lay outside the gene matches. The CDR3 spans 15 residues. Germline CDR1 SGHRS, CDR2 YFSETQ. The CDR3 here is CASRLQRGQPYGYTF. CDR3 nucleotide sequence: TGCGCCAGCAGACTGCAAAGGGGACAGCCATATGGCTACACCTTC.

The CDR3 sequence: CASSQMEAARETQYF. The CDR3, as DNA: TGCGCCAGCAGCCAAATGGAGGCCGCCCGGGAGACCCAGTACTTC. This rearrangement joins TRBV4-1 to TRBJ2-5; tentatively, D is TRBD2 (5 bases). Trimming removed 2 bases at V and 5 bases at J, with 15 bases between. Germline V lookup: CDR1 MGHRA, CDR2 YSYEKL. This CDR3 contains 15 residues.

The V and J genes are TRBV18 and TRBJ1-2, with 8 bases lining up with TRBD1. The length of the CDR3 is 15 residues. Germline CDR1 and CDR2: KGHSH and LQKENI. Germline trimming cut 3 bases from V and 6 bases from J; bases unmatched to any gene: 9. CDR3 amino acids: CASSPRTGRIDGYTF. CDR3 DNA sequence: TGTGCCAGCTCACCCAGGACAGGGCGTATCGATGGCTACACCTTC. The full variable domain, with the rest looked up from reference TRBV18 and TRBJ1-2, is NAGVMQNPRHLVRRRGQEARLRCSPMKGHSHVYWYRQLPEEGLKFMVYLQKENIIDESGMPKERFSAEFPKEGPSILRIQQVVRGDSAAYFCASSPRTGRIDGYTFGSGTRLTVV.

The CDR3 reads CASSPRTGGAGDTQYF. The CDR3 nucleotides are TGTGCCAGCAGCCCTAGGACAGGGGGGGCGGGAGATACGCAGTATTTT. The chain links TRBV7-6 to TRBJ2-3; 10 bases align to TRBD1. The V gene's germline CDR1 is SGHVS and CDR2 FNYEAQ. The length of the CDR3 is 16 residues. The V segment lost 5 bases and the J segment 5 bases; nucleotides outside the gene matches: 10.

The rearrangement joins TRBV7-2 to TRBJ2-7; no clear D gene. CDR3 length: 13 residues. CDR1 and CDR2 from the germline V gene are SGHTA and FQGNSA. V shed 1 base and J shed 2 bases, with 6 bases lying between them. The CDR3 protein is CASSLDKAYEQYV. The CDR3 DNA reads TGTGCCAGCAGCTTAGACAAAGCCTACGAGCAGTACGTC.

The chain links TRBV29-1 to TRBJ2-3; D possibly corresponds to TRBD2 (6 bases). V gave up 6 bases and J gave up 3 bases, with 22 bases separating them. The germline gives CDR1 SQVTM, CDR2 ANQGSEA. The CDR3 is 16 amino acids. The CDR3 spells CSVPDQAEEGTDTQYF. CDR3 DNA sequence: TGCAGCGTACCGGACCAAGCCGAGGAGGGGACAGATACGCAGTATTTT.

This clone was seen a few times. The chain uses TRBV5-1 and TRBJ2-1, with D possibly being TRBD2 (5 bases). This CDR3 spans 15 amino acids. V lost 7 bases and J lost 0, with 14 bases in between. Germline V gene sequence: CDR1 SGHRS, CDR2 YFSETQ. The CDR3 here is CASRPSGGSYNEQFF. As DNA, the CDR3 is TGCGCCAGCCGCCCCAGCGGAGGCTCCTACAATGAGCAGTTCTTC.

In nucleotides, the CDR3 is TGCGCCAGCAGCCAAGCCGGTGGTAGTCGCACCGGGGAGCTGTTTTTT. Amino acids: CASSQAGGSRTGELFF. The chain combines TRBV4-3 with TRBJ2-2; D gene uncertain. The CDR3 contains 16 residues. V shed 1 base and J shed 4 bases, with 13 bases lying between them. Germline CDR1 and CDR2: LGHNA and YSLEER.

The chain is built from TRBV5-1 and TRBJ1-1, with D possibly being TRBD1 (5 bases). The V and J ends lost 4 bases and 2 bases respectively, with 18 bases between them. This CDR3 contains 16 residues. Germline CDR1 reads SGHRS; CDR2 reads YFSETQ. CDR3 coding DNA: TGCGCCAGCAGCCAGATAGGGCAGGGAGGCAACACTGAAGCTTTCTTT. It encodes CASSQIGQGGNTEAFF.

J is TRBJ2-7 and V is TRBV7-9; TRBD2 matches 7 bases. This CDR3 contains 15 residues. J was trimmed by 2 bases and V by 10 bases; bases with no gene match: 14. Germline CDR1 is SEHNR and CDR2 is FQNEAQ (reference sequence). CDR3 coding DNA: TGTGCCACCAGTGCTGGTAGCGGGCCCACCTACGAGCAGTACTTC. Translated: CATSAGSGPTYEQYF.

The CDR3 loop reads CASSLSGTAHEQYF. The CDR3 nucleotides are TGTGCCAGCAGTTTATCCGGGACAGCCCACGAGCAGTACTTC. The genes are TRBV27 and TRBJ2-7; 7 nucleotides agree with TRBD1. The J segment lost 5 bases and the V segment lost 0 bases, leaving 4 bases of the junction unmatched. This CDR3 is built from 14 residues. Germline lookup yields CDR1 MNHEY and CDR2 SMNVEV (reference sequence).

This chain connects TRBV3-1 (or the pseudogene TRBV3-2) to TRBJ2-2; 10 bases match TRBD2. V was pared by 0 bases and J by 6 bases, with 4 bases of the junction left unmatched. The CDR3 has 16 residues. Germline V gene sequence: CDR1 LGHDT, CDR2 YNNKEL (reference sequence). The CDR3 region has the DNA TGTGCCAGCAGCCAAGAAAGGCTAGCGGGGGCCGGGGAGCTGTTTTTT. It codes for CASSQERLAGAGELFF.

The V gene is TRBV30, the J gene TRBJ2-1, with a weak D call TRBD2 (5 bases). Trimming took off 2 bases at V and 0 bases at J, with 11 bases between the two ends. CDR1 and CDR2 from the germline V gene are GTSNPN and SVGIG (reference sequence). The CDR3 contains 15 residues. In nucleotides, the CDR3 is TGTGCCTGGAGTTGGCTAGCCGGCTCCTACAATGAGCAGTTCTTC. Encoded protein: CAWSWLAGSYNEQFF. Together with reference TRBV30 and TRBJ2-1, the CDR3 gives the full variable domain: SQTIHQWPATLVQPVGSPLSLECTVEGTSNPNLYWYRQAAGRGLQLLFYSVGIGQISSEVPQNLSASRPQDRQFILSSKKLLLSDSGFYLCAWSWLAGSYNEQFFGPGTRLTVL.

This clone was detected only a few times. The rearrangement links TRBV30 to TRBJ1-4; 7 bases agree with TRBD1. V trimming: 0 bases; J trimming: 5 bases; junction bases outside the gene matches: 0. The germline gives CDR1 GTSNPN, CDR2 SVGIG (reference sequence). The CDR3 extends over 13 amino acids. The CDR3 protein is CAWSVQGNEKLFF. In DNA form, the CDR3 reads TGTGCCTGGAGTGTACAGGGGAATGAAAAACTGTTTTTT.

Here the CDR3 reads CATSRQDRASEKLFF. The CDR3 nucleotides read TGTGCCACCAGCAGACAGGACAGGGCGAGTGAAAAACTGTTTTTT. V and J are TRBV15 and TRBJ1-4; 8 nucleotides agree with TRBD1. Germline V gene sequence: CDR1 LNHNV, CDR2 YYDKDF (reference sequence). The CDR3 loop spans 15 amino acids. V was clipped by 2 bases and J by 7 bases; unmatched bases: 6. Combining the CDR3 with reference TRBV15 and TRBJ1-4 gives the whole variable domain DAMVIQNPRYQVTQFGKPVTLSCSQTLNHNVMYWYQQKSSQAPKLLFHYYDKDFNNEADTPDNFQSRRPNTSFCFLDIRSPGLGDTAMYLCATSRQDRASEKLFFGSGTQLSVL.